One sample yielded the 4 T cell receptor beta chains listed below, sequenced in a study of OX40 agonist ivuxolimab in advanced cancers. Assay: immunoSEQ multiplex PCR; the TCRdb copy retains only in-frame clones and omits some. The sample contains about 77,000 clones, over 85% of which appear only once. The specimen was CD4+ or CD8+ T cells sorted from blood, collected in a trial of the OX40 agonist ivuxolimab. The receptor source for this set is an adult with an advanced solid tumor such as melanoma, head and neck, liver or kidney cancer.

The genes are TRBV14 and TRBJ1-5, with D hard to call. The ends were cut back, 2 bases at V and 5 bases at J, with 10 bases in the middle. Germline CDR1 and CDR2: SGHDN and FVKESK. This CDR3 contains 14 residues. The CDR3 protein is CASSQSGQDQPQHF. In DNA, the CDR3 is TGTGCCAGCAGCCAATCGGGCCAGGATCAGCCCCAGCATTTT.

This chain joins TRBV5-1 and TRBJ2-2; 8 nucleotides align to TRBD2. CDR1 is SGHRS, CDR2 YFSETQ, per germline. V lost 4 bases, J lost 2 bases, and 7 bases stayed unmatched. The CDR3 spans 16 residues. DNA for the CDR3: TGCGCCAGCAGCCGCACAGCGGGAGTCAACACCGGGGAGCTGTTTTTT. As protein: CASSRTAGVNTGELFF. The variable domain in full, with the rest retrieved from reference TRBV5-1 and TRBJ2-2, is KAGVTQTPRYLIKTRGQQVTLSCSPISGHRSVSWYQQTPGQGLQFLFEYFSETQRNKGNFPGRFSGRQFSNSRSEMNVSTLELGDSALYLCASSRTAGVNTGELFFGEGSRLTVL.

CDR3 coding DNA: TGTGCCAGCAGCTTAACTCCGGGAGGAAGGGGTAGCGAGCAGTACTTC. Translated, it gives CASSLTPGGRGSEQYF. The chain carries TRBV11-2 and TRBJ2-7; 7 bases map to TRBD2. The trim removed 2 bases at V and 6 bases at J, leaving 13 bases unmatched. CDR3 length: 16 amino acids. Germline CDR1 SGHAT, CDR2 FQNNGV.

This chain connects TRBV20-1 to TRBJ2-1; D uncertain. The CDR3 covers 11 residues. The germline gives CDR1 DFQATT, CDR2 SNEGSKA (reference sequence). Trimming removed 8 bases at V and 13 bases at J, with 18 bases between. This CDR3 is CSQTAWGSQFF. In nucleotides, the CDR3 is TGCAGTCAAACAGCCTGGGGTAGTCAGTTCTTC.